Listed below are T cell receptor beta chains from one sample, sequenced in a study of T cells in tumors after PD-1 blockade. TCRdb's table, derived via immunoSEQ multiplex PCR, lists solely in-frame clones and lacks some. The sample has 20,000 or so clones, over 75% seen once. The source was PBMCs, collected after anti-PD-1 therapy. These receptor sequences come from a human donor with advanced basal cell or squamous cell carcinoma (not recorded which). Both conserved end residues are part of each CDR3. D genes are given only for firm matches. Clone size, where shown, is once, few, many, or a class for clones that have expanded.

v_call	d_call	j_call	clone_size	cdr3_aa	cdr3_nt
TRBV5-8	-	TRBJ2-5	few	CASSLDRWETQYF	TGTGCCAGCAGCTTGGACAGGTGGGAGACCCAGTACTTC
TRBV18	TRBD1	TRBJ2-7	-	CASSFGQGAHEQYF	TGTGCCAGCTCATTCGGACAGGGGGCCCACGAGCAGTACTTC
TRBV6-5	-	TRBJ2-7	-	CASRVGTTYEQYF	TGTGCCAGCAGAGTCGGCACAACCTACGAGCAGTACTTC
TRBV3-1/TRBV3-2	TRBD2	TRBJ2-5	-	CASSQGTSGGQETQYF	TGTGCCAGCAGCCAAGGGACTAGCGGGGGCCAAGAGACCCAGTACTTC
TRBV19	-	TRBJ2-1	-	CASSNTGGGVYEQFF	TGTGCCAGTAGTAACACAGGCGGCGGGGTATATGAGCAGTTCTTC
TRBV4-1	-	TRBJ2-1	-	CASDPGPNSYNEQFF	TGCGCCAGTGACCCGGGACCCAACTCCTACAATGAGCAGTTCTTC
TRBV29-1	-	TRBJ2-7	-	CSVEDGGRGSLEQYF	TGCAGCGTTGAAGATGGGGGGAGGGGGTCCCTTGAGCAGTACTTC
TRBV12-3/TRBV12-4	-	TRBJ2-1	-	CASTISYNEQFF	TGTGCCAGCACAATTTCCTACAATGAGCAGTTCTTC
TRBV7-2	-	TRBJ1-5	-	CASSLGRNNQPQHF	TGTGCCAGCAGCTTAGGCAGGAACAATCAGCCCCAGCATTTT
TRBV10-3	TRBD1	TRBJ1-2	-	CAIWEGAYHYGYTF	TGTGCCATCTGGGAGGGGGCTTATCACTATGGCTACACCTTC
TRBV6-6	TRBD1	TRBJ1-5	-	CASIQGAGKNQPQHF	TGTGCCAGCATTCAGGGGGCGGGAAAGAATCAGCCCCAGCATTTT
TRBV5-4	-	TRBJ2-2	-	CASTLDQRNTGELFF	TGTGCCAGCACCCTCGATCAGCGCAACACCGGGGAGCTGTTTTTT
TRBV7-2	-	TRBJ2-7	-	CASSLVEWGSYEQYF	TGTGCCAGCAGCTTAGTTGAGTGGGGGTCCTACGAGCAGTACTTC
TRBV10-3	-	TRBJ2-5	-	CAISESPSRETQYF	TGTGCCATCAGTGAGTCACCTAGCCGGGAGACCCAGTACTTC
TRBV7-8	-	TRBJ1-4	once	CASSPGVTNEKLFF	TGTGCCAGCAGTCCAGGGGTAACTAATGAAAAACTGTTTTTT
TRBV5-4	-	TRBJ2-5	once	CASSLGGSQETQYF	TGTGCCAGCAGCTTGGGTGGAAGCCAAGAGACCCAGTACTTC
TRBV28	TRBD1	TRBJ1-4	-	CASSQGAFEKLFF	TGTGCCAGCAGTCAGGGGGCTTTTGAAAAACTGTTTTTT
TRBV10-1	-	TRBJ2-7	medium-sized	CASMSGDSYEQYF	TGCGCCAGCATGTCCGGTGACTCCTACGAGCAGTACTTC
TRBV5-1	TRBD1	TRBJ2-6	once	CASSLQGGAYGANVLTF	TGCGCCAGCAGCTTGCAAGGGGGCGCTTATGGGGCCAACGTCCTGACTTTC
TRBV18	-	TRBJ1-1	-	CASSPQDTEAFF	TGTGCCAGCTCACCACAGGACACTGAAGCTTTCTTT
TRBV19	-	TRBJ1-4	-	CASSIISRGEKLFF	TGTGCCAGTAGTATTATAAGCCGGGGGGAAAAACTGTTTTTT
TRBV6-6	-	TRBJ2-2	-	CASSYAATGELFF	TGTGCCAGCAGTTACGCAGCGACCGGGGAGCTGTTTTTT
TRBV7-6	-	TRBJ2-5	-	CASGGNQETQYF	TGTGCCAGCGGGGGGAACCAAGAGACCCAGTACTTC